These 24 T cell receptor beta chains were all obtained from the same sample, sequenced in a study of T cells in Graves' hyperthyroidism and ophthalmopathy. Researchers took RNA transcripts and amplified the TCR beta CDR3 regions from them. In the first-round RT-PCR of the TCR CDR3, the HTBI primer set was used. TCRdb passed the multiplex PCR reads through MiXCR, listing each CDR3 protein once. Among 650,000 to 750,000 distinct CDR3 sequences listed, roughly 15% were seen once. Material for sequencing was blood. All receptors come from a young woman with Graves' hyperthyroidism.

This clonotype was counted at least ten times. This rearrangement joins TRBV12-3 or TRBV12-4 to TRBJ1-5; a possible D gene is TRBD1 (5 bases). The CDR3 runs to 15 residues. Deletions cut 1 base from V and 4 bases from J, with 11 bases between. CDR3 loop: CASSLVRATNQPQHF. CDR3 coding DNA: TGTGCCAGCAGTTTAGTCAGGGCCACTAATCAGCCCCAGCATTTT.

Many counts were recorded for this clonotype. J is TRBJ1-5 and V is TRBV15; no reliable D call. V dropped 3 bases and J dropped 3 bases, with 6 bases sitting between them. Germline V gene sequence: CDR1 LNHNV, CDR2 YYDKDF (reference sequence). The CDR3 consists of 13 residues. In DNA, the CDR3 is TGTGCCACCAGCAGGGGTCCCAATCAGCCCCAGCATTTT. This gives the protein CATSRGPNQPQHF.

This chain uses TRBV19 with TRBJ2-1, with 7 bases identical to TRBD2. V was pared by 3 bases and J by 5 bases, with 7 bases of the junction left unmatched. Germline V CDR1 and CDR2: LNHDA, SQIVND (reference sequence). This CDR3 has 15 residues. In DNA, the CDR3 is TGTGCCAGTAGTATTTCACTAGCGTGGGACAATGAGCAGTTCTTC. This codes for CASSISLAWDNEQFF.

The chain links TRBV12-3 or TRBV12-4 to TRBJ2-5, with a possible D match to TRBD1 (6 bases). The CDR3 runs to 14 residues. With 8 bases removed from V and 1 base from J, the gap between germline ends came to 14 bases. The CDR3 sequence is CASRSQGTQETQYF. Written as DNA, the CDR3 is TGTGCCAGCCGCTCACAGGGAACCCAAGAGACCCAGTACTTC.

There are a few counts of this clonotype. A much larger clone differs from this one at a single base, so this may be a read error. The V and J genes are TRBV6-5 and TRBJ2-1, with a weak D call TRBD1 (12 bases). Germline-derived CDR1 and CDR2 are MNHEY and SVGAGI. The length of the CDR3 is 18 residues. V shed 4 bases and J shed 11 bases, with 30 bases lying between them. DNA for the CDR3: TGTGCCAGCAGTTCGGGACAGGGGGCGTTAACTAGCGGGGGTAAGCAGTTCTTC. It translates to CASSSGQGALTSGGKQFF.

This clonotype was detected many times. The chain employs TRBV29-1 and TRBJ2-1, with a possible D match to TRBD2 (6 bases). Germline loops: CDR1 SQVTM, CDR2 ANQGSEA. This CDR3 is 13 amino acids long. Between the trimmed V and J ends, which lost 5 bases and 4 bases, there was a span of 12 bases. DNA of the CDR3: TGCAGCGTTCGTTATAGCGGTTACAATGAGCAGTTCTTC. Amino acids: CSVRYSGYNEQFF.

The table lists this clonotype with a few counts. This chain connects TRBV14 to TRBJ2-3; the D is unclear. The ends were cut back, 2 bases at V and 0 bases at J, with 12 bases in the middle. The germline V gene encodes CDR1 SGHDN and CDR2 FVKESK. This CDR3 is built from 16 residues. The CDR3, as DNA: TGTGCCAGCAGCCAACGTCTCCTCTCTAGCACAGATACGCAGTATTTT. This sequence encodes CASSQRLLSSTDTQYF.

This clonotype was counted many times. The chain is built from TRBV12-3 or TRBV12-4 and TRBJ2-1; TRBD2 agrees at 11 bases. With V trimmed by 1 base and J by 5 bases, 16 bases remained unmatched. The CDR3 is 20 residues long. Here the CDR3 reads CASSLGSGRAPLRDHNEQFF. In DNA form, the CDR3 reads TGTGCCAGCAGTTTAGGTAGCGGGAGGGCCCCTCTCCGGGACCACAATGAGCAGTTCTTC.

A few counts support this clonotype. J is TRBJ2-5 and V is TRBV20-1; the match to TRBD2 covers 7 bases. CDR3 length: 14 amino acids. Per the germline V gene, CDR1 is DFQATT and CDR2 is SNEGSKA (reference sequence). V trimming: 4 bases; J trimming: 2 bases; junction bases outside the gene matches: 7. The CDR3 nucleotides are TGCAGTGCTATAAGCGGGGACCAACAAGAGACCCAGTACTTC. Residues: CSAISGDQQETQYF.

This clonotype came up a few times. DNA of the CDR3: TGCGCCAGCAGCCAAGATAACAGGGGGCGCACCGGGGAGCTGTTTTTT. Translating gives CASSQDNRGRTGELFF. The chain employs TRBV4-1 and TRBJ2-2; 9 nucleotides agree with TRBD1. Looked up from germline, CDR1 is MGHRA and CDR2 is YSYEKL. V lost 0 bases and J lost 4; bases outside the gene matches: 3. CDR3 length: 16 residues.

The table lists this clonotype with a few counts. J is TRBJ2-3 and V is TRBV27; D gene ambiguous. This CDR3 is built from 13 residues. Germline V gene lookup returns CDR1 MNHEY and CDR2 SMNVEV (reference sequence). The V and J ends lost 6 bases and 2 bases respectively, with 9 bases between them. For the CDR3, the DNA is TGTGCCAGCAGCAATCCATACACAGATACGCAGTATTTT. This encodes CASSNPYTDTQYF.

This clonotype was detected many times. The rearrangement links TRBV18 to TRBJ2-7; 7 positions match TRBD2. Germline CDR1 is KGHSH and CDR2 is LQKENI. The junction had 2 bases not matched to a gene; V was cut back by 1 base and J by 5 bases. The CDR3 is 13 amino acids. CDR3 loop: CASSPQGRDEQYF. CDR3 DNA: TGTGCCAGCTCACCACAGGGGAGGGACGAGCAGTACTTC.

Turning to this clonotype: Given a much more abundant clone one base away, this may be a read error. The gene calls are TRBV11-2 and TRBJ2-7; 8 positions match TRBD2. Germline CDR1 SGHAT, CDR2 FQNNGV. CDR3 length equals 16 residues. Trimming took 2 bases from V and 7 from J; bases not matched to a gene: 13. CDR3 DNA: TGTGCCAGCAGCTTATATATCCGGGAGGGCCGGGGGGAGCAGTACTTC. Protein sequence: CASSLYIREGRGEQYF.

This clonotype was picked up many times. The CDR3 DNA is TGCAGTGTTCGGCAGGGGGCTAATGAGCAGTTCTTC. Encoded protein: CSVRQGANEQFF. This sequence joins TRBV20-1 and TRBJ2-1, with 8 bases identical to TRBD1. J gave up 7 bases and V 7 bases, and 6 bases lay outside the gene matches. Germline V lookup: CDR1 DFQATT, CDR2 SNEGSKA (reference sequence). The CDR3 extends over 12 amino acids.

This clonotype was seen only a few times. The chain has TRBV7-2 and TRBJ2-1; weak D call: TRBD2 (6 bases). The germline V gene encodes CDR1 SGHTA and CDR2 FQGNSA. This CDR3 region has 16 residues. Trimming pared 6 bases from V and 3 bases from J, leaving 18 bases between. The CDR3 protein is CASRPSGGKFYNEQFF. The CDR3 nucleotides read TGTGCCAGCAGACCTTCAGGCGGGAAATTCTACAATGAGCAGTTCTTC. Full variable domain (outside the CDR3, taken from reference TRBV7-2 and TRBJ2-1): GAGVSQSPSNKVTEKGKDVELRCDPISGHTALYWYRQSLGQGLEFLIYFQGNSAPDKSGLPSDRFSAERTGGSVSTLTIQRTQQEDSAVYLCASRPSGGKFYNEQFFGPGTRLTVL.

This chain uses TRBV7-2 with TRBJ1-2; maybe TRBD1 (5 bases). The CDR3 runs 13 residues. The germline V and J ends were trimmed by 5 bases and 6 bases, with 13 bases remaining between them. Germline V gene data show CDR1 as SGHTA and CDR2 as FQGNSA. The CDR3 DNA sequence: TGTGCCAGCAGCCTAATTCCGGGGGATGGCTACACCTTC. Translating gives CASSLIPGDGYTF.

This clonotype came up many times. The rearrangement links TRBV28 to TRBJ2-7; 9 nucleotides match TRBD2. Trimming cost V 8 bases and J 5 bases; bases outside gene matches: 4. CDR1 and CDR2 (germline): MDHEN, SYDVKM. This CDR3 region has 12 residues. CDR3 DNA: TGTGCCAGCGGAGCGGGAGGTCACGAGCAGTACTTC. Amino acid sequence: CASGAGGHEQYF.

The chain links TRBV28 to TRBJ1-5, with D perhaps matching TRBD1 (6 bases). The germline V and J ends were trimmed by 10 bases and 4 bases, with 14 bases remaining between them. The germline V gene encodes CDR1 MDHEN and CDR2 SYDVKM. This CDR3 has 13 residues. In DNA, the CDR3 is TGTGCCACCAGGAAGGGGGGAAATCAGCCCCAGCATTTT. As protein: CATRKGGNQPQHF.

There are a few counts of this clonotype. The chain uses TRBV10-3 and TRBJ1-2; perhaps TRBD1 as D (5 bases). V lost 4 bases to trimming and J lost 1 base, with 10 bases between them. The CDR3 covers 14 residues. In germline, CDR1 is ENHRY, CDR2 SYGVKD. The CDR3 loop reads CAISGGGDNYGYTF. CDR3 coding DNA: TGTGCCATCAGTGGTGGAGGGGATAACTATGGCTACACCTTC.

A word on this clonotype: The junction shows a germline mismatch at one end, possibly a read error. V is TRBV20-1 and J is TRBJ1-1; TRBD1 agrees at 9 bases. CDR3 length: 11 amino acids. Germline-derived CDR1 and CDR2 are DFQATT and SNEGSKA (reference sequence). The CDR3 protein is CSARQGQGASF. For the CDR3, the DNA is TGCAGTGCTAGACAGGGACAGGGAGCTTCCTTT.

This clonotype was observed a few times. This sequence joins TRBV20-1 and TRBJ2-1; no firm D call. Germline V gives CDR1 DFQATT, CDR2 SNEGSKA (reference sequence). The CDR3 totals 14 residues. The ends were cut back, 0 bases at V and 5 bases at J, with 11 bases in the middle. The CDR3 coding sequence is TGCAGTGCTAGAGATTTGGTAGTTCACAATGAGCAGTTCTTC. Its protein is CSARDLVVHNEQFF.

The chain carries TRBV7-3 and TRBJ2-2; a possible D gene is TRBD1 (6 bases). CDR1 is SGHTA, CDR2 FQGTGA, per germline. Trimming pared 2 bases from V and 7 bases from J, leaving 11 bases between. This CDR3 is 14 amino acids long. The CDR3 sequence is CASSLQGWDGELFF. The CDR3 DNA reads TGTGCCAGCAGCTTACAGGGGTGGGACGGGGAGCTGTTTTTT.

This clonotype appeared many times. V and J are TRBV2 and TRBJ2-5; 8 bases map to TRBD1. J was trimmed by 2 bases and V by 6 bases; bases with no gene match: 5. CDR1 is SNHLY, CDR2 FYNNEI, per germline. This CDR3 region has 14 residues. This CDR3 is CASSTRTGQETQYF. The CDR3 nucleotides are TGTGCCAGCAGCACCCGGACAGGGCAAGAGACCCAGTACTTC.

This chain uses TRBV7-6 with TRBJ2-5, with D possibly being TRBD2 (7 bases). Germline loops: CDR1 SGHVS, CDR2 FNYEAQ. The CDR3 has 14 amino acids. V shed 7 bases and J shed 4 bases, with 16 bases lying between them. The CDR3 DNA is TGTGCCAGCACTCGGGGGGCCCCCTCAGAGACCCAGTACTTC. Residues: CASTRGAPSETQYF.